The 5 T cell receptor beta chains reported below all come from one sample, sequenced in a study of T cell responses to AZD1222 COVID-19 vaccine. The protocol was immunoSEQ multiplex PCR, while the TCRdb copy is restricted to in-frame clones and leaves out a portion. The sample lists under 150,000 clones, around 83% occurring once. The material sequenced was peripheral blood, taken on day 0 of MenACWY control vaccination. The receptors here all came from an adult in good health.

In nucleotides, the CDR3 is TGTGCCAGCAGCCAAGGAGGGACAGGGGATCGGACCGGGGAGCTGTTTTTT. Protein: CASSQGGTGDRTGELFF. The J gene is TRBJ2-2, the V gene TRBV3-1 (or the pseudogene TRBV3-2), with TRBD1 identical over 10 bases. The junction had 7 bases not matched to a gene; V was cut back by 1 base and J by 5 bases. Germline CDR1 and CDR2: LGHDT and YNNKEL (reference sequence). There are 17 residues in the CDR3.

The chain is built from TRBV6-2 or TRBV6-3 and TRBJ2-1; the D gene is possibly TRBD2 (6 bases). V shed 4 bases and J shed 0 bases, with 13 bases lying between them. The germline V gene encodes CDR1 MNHEY and CDR2 SVGEGT. This CDR3 comprises 16 residues. CDR3 DNA: TGTGCCAGCAGTTCCTTTAGCGGACACTCCTACAATGAGCAGTTCTTC. It translates to CASSSFSGHSYNEQFF.

This clone was observed a handful of times. The chain is built from TRBV7-9 and TRBJ2-3; TRBD2 matches 12 bases. V lost 5 bases, J lost 4 bases, and 4 bases stayed unmatched. The germline gives CDR1 SEHNR, CDR2 FQNEAQ (reference sequence). The CDR3 sequence is 15 residues long. The CDR3 spells CASSPTSGGADTQYF. DNA for the CDR3: TGTGCCAGCAGCCCGACTAGCGGGGGAGCAGATACGCAGTATTTT.

The J gene is TRBJ2-1, the V gene TRBV7-3; D not certain. Germline CDR1 and CDR2: SGHTA and FQGTGA. V was cut by 0 bases and J by 5 bases, with 8 bases left in between. This CDR3 has 14 residues. The CDR3 region is CASSLTGTDNEQFF. The DNA of the CDR3 is TGTGCCAGCAGCTTAACGGGCACTGACAATGAGCAGTTCTTC.

This clone came up once. The chain employs TRBV19 and TRBJ1-4, with TRBD1 as a possible D gene (6 bases). This CDR3 region has 15 residues. Looked up from germline, CDR1 is LNHDA and CDR2 is SQIVND (reference sequence). With 10 bases removed from V and 4 bases from J, the gap between germline ends came to 19 bases. DNA for the CDR3: TGTGCCACCAAACATCAGGGGCGGGGTAATGAAAAACTGTTTTTT. Translated, it gives CATKHQGRGNEKLFF.